The 7 T cell receptor beta chains listed next were all sequenced from one sample in a study of blood T cell repertoires in COVID-19. Clones were read by immunoSEQ multiplex PCR, and TCRdb kept only the in-frame ones, dropping some. In the table there are around 300,000 clones, roughly 89% of which are singletons. The sample consisted of peripheral blood. These receptors all stem from a woman aged 40 to 55 who had recovered from COVID-19.

The table lists this clone with a count of one. This chain connects TRBV11-1 to TRBJ1-2; 9 bases agree with TRBD1. This CDR3 spans 16 amino acids. The V gene end was trimmed by 5 bases and the J gene end by 3 bases; junction bases not matched to a gene: 10. Germline V lookup: CDR1 SGHAT, CDR2 FQDESV (reference sequence). CDR3: CASSLNRDRDDYGYTF. For the CDR3, the DNA is TGTGCCAGCAGCCTCAACCGGGACAGGGACGACTATGGCTACACCTTC.

J is TRBJ2-5 and V is TRBV19; 7 nucleotides agree with TRBD1. V lost 6 bases to trimming and J lost 5 bases; unmatched junction nucleotides: 12. CDR1 is LNHDA, CDR2 SQIVND, per germline (reference sequence). The CDR3 runs 15 residues. DNA of the CDR3: TGTGCCAGTAGCCCCCCTGACAGGGTCTTCGAGACCCAGTACTTC. Its translation is CASSPPDRVFETQYF.

The chain is built from TRBV27 and TRBJ2-5; 7 bases fit TRBD2. The length of the CDR3 is 13 residues. The junction had 10 bases not matched to a gene; V was cut back by 8 bases and J by 7 bases. Per germline, CDR1 MNHEY and CDR2 SMNVEV (reference sequence). CDR3 DNA: TGTGCCAGCTCTGGGGGGGATAGGGTGACCCAGTACTTC. This codes for CASSGGDRVTQYF.

The J gene is TRBJ2-3, the V gene TRBV5-1, with 7 bases lining up with TRBD1. The V and J ends lost 4 bases and 6 bases, in that order; junction bases with no gene match: 20. CDR3 length: 18 amino acids. Germline CDR1 is SGHRS and CDR2 is YFSETQ. The CDR3 spells CASSLKNPATGTVDTQYF. CDR3 coding DNA: TGCGCCAGCAGCCTAAAAAATCCTGCGACAGGGACGGTTGATACGCAGTATTTT.

The genes are TRBV6-5 and TRBJ1-1; 8 positions match TRBD1. Germline-derived CDR1 and CDR2 are MNHEY and SVGAGI. After removal of 7 bases from V and 3 bases from J, the junction contained 10 bases not matched to a gene. This CDR3 has 15 residues. The CDR3 coding sequence is TGTGCCAGCAAGAGCAGGGGGCATGAGTACACTGAAGCTTTCTTT. This sequence encodes CASKSRGHEYTEAFF.

The chain has TRBV5-4 and TRBJ2-5, with 9 bases identical to TRBD2. This CDR3 is built from 16 residues. V lost 3 bases, J lost 1 base, and 7 bases stayed unmatched. CDR1 is SGHNT and CDR2 is YYREEE in the germline V gene (reference sequence). As DNA, the CDR3 is TGTGCCAGCAGCTCCGATACTAGCGGGCTCCAAGAGACCCAGTACTTC. Protein sequence: CASSSDTSGLQETQYF.

The chain couples TRBV9 to TRBJ2-3; the match to TRBD2 covers 11 bases. Per germline, CDR1 SGDLS and CDR2 YYNGEE. Unmatched junction bases numbered 8, after V lost 4 bases and J lost 4 bases. This CDR3 is 16 amino acids long. CDR3 sequence (DNA): TGTGCCAGCAGCCCGAGTAGCGGGAGGGCCGCAGATACGCAGTATTTT. Its protein product is CASSPSSGRAADTQYF.